Below are 18 T cell receptor beta chains sequenced from a single sample in a study of blood T cell repertoires in COVID-19. The protocol was immunoSEQ multiplex PCR, while the TCRdb copy is restricted to in-frame clones and leaves out a portion. The repertoire holds about 100,000 clones, 84% seen once, with roughly 4.4% in the top ten. The sequenced material came from peripheral blood. All receptors come from a human donor in a cohort sampled during active COVID-19.

This chain joins TRBV5-6 and TRBJ2-6; 8 nucleotides match TRBD2. CDR3 length: 17 amino acids. CDR1 and CDR2 from the germline V gene are SGHDT and YYEEEE. V shed 0 bases and J 2 bases; nucleotides not matched to a gene: 4. Here the CDR3 reads CASSLAGLGTGANVLTF. The CDR3 DNA sequence: TGTGCCAGCAGCTTGGCGGGACTAGGAACTGGGGCCAACGTCCTGACTTTC.

The chain links TRBV6-5 to TRBJ1-5, with 11 bases identical to TRBD1. V shed 8 bases and J 7 bases; nucleotides not matched to a gene: 10. The CDR3 runs to 15 residues. Germline V gene lookup returns CDR1 MNHEY and CDR2 SVGAGI. The CDR3 loop is CASDRLGTGGQPQHF. The CDR3 nucleotides read TGTGCCAGCGATAGACTCGGGACAGGGGGGCAGCCCCAGCATTTT.

The chain joins TRBV6-5 to TRBJ2-7; 10 nucleotides agree with TRBD1. The CDR3 contains 15 residues. The J segment lost 4 bases and the V segment lost 6 bases, leaving 9 bases of the junction unmatched. Germline CDR1 is MNHEY and CDR2 is SVGAGI. The CDR3 region is CASSKGTGVSYEQYF. As DNA, the CDR3 is TGTGCCAGCAGCAAAGGGACAGGGGTTTCGTACGAGCAGTACTTC.

The V and J genes are TRBV18 and TRBJ2-3; tentative D call: TRBD1 (5 bases). Trimming left V 6 bases short and J 1 base short, with 11 bases between. Germline-derived CDR1 and CDR2 are KGHSH and LQKENI. This CDR3 has 14 amino acids. The CDR3 DNA reads as TGTGCCAGCTCCCAGGGCAAGGGCACAGATACGCAGTATTTT. Its translation: CASSQGKGTDTQYF.

This clone has just a few counts. This chain uses TRBV30 with TRBJ2-3, with D possibly TRBD2 on 7 matching bases. CDR1 is GTSNPN, CDR2 SVGIG, per germline (reference sequence). The CDR3 runs to 17 residues. V lost 2 bases and J lost 3, with 21 bases in between. The CDR3 bases are TGTGCCTGGAGTTTTGGGATTCGGAGGGGGGGAACAGATACGCAGTATTTT. It specifies CAWSFGIRRGGTDTQYF.

The gene calls are TRBV27 and TRBJ1-1; D is perhaps TRBD1 (6 bases). This CDR3 has 14 amino acids. Germline assignment: CDR1 MNHEY and CDR2 SMNVEV (reference sequence). The V and J ends lost 8 bases and 2 bases respectively, with 15 bases between them. The DNA of the CDR3 is TGTGCCAGCGGCCTCGAAGGGGGAAACACTGAAGCTTTCTTT. Encoded protein: CASGLEGGNTEAFF.

This clone came up many times. CDR3 DNA sequence: TGTGCCAGCAGCTTAGACAGGGATCAGCCCCAGCATTTT. It specifies CASSLDRDQPQHF. The chain is built from TRBV11-2 and TRBJ1-5; the D gene is possibly TRBD1 (5 bases). Per germline, CDR1 SGHAT and CDR2 FQNNGV. This CDR3 contains 13 residues. Trimming stripped 0 bases from V and 5 bases from J, with 5 bases between.

In its sample, this clone was seen a few times. The rearrangement uses TRBV14 and TRBJ2-1, with 7 nucleotides matching TRBD2. Germline values: CDR1 SGHDN, CDR2 FVKESK. With 0 bases clipped from V and 3 bases from J, the junction kept 2 bases outside the gene matches. CDR3 length: 15 residues. Here the CDR3 reads CASSQDRDYYNEQFF. CDR3 DNA sequence: TGTGCCAGCAGCCAAGATCGGGACTACTACAATGAGCAGTTCTTC.

The rearrangement links TRBV3-1 (or the pseudogene TRBV3-2) to TRBJ1-4; D unclear. The CDR3 is 15 amino acids. The germline V gene has CDR1 LGHDT and CDR2 YNNKEL (reference sequence). V was trimmed by 4 bases and J by 0 bases, leaving 9 bases between them. The CDR3 here is CASSPRLATNEKLFF. The DNA for the CDR3 is TGTGCCAGCAGCCCCCGGTTGGCAACTAATGAAAAACTGTTTTTT.

Turning to this clone: At one boundary the junction diverges from the germline segment, which might be a read error. In nucleotides, the CDR3 is TGTGCCAGCAGTGGCGGACAGGGGGCCGCACCACACTTC. This translates into CASSGGQGAAPHF. The J gene is TRBJ1-2, the V gene TRBV12-3 or TRBV12-4; 11 positions agree with TRBD1. The CDR3 is 13 residues long.

The chain carries TRBV6-2 or TRBV6-3 and TRBJ2-3, with D perhaps TRBD1 (6 bases). Trimming took off 4 bases at V and 1 base at J, with 12 bases between the two ends. There are 15 residues in the CDR3. Looked up from germline, CDR1 is MNHEY and CDR2 is SVGEGT. CDR3 sequence (DNA): TGTGCCAGCAGTTCTGGGGGCGCGGGCACAGATACGCAGTATTTT. This translates into CASSSGGAGTDTQYF.

This rearrangement joins TRBV24-1 to TRBJ1-2; 10 bases agree with TRBD1. The CDR3 is made up of 15 amino acids. Germline CDR1 reads KGHDR; CDR2 reads SFDVKD. The V gene end was trimmed by 4 bases and the J gene end by 4 bases; junction bases not matched to a gene: 5. CDR3 in amino acids: CATSDPGQGLYGYTF. Here the CDR3 DNA reads TGTGCCACCAGTGACCCGGGACAGGGGCTCTATGGCTACACCTTC.

CDR3 nucleotides: TGTGCCAGCAGCGTAGGACAGGGAGCTGTGATAACTGAAGCTTTCTTT. This sequence encodes CASSVGQGAVITEAFF. The chain combines TRBV9 with TRBJ1-1; 7 bases fit TRBD1. V shed 0 bases and J 5 bases; nucleotides not matched to a gene: 10. This CDR3 has 16 residues. The germline V gene encodes CDR1 SGDLS and CDR2 YYNGEE.

The CDR3 protein is CASRGQSQNSPLHF. The CDR3 DNA sequence: TGTGCCAGCCGAGGACAGTCTCAAAATTCACCCCTCCACTTT. V gene TRBV25-1 combines with J gene TRBJ1-6, with a possible D match to TRBD1 (6 bases). Trimming took off 8 bases at V and 7 bases at J, with 15 bases between the two ends. This CDR3 is 14 amino acids long. The germline gives CDR1 MGHDK, CDR2 SYGVNS.

The V gene is TRBV25-1, the J gene TRBJ1-4; TRBD1 agrees at 9 bases. V shed 6 bases, J shed 7 bases, and the junction held 9 bases outside the gene matches. The germline gives CDR1 MGHDK, CDR2 SYGVNS. The CDR3 is 15 amino acids. The CDR3 DNA is TGTGCCAGCAGCAATCCGGGACAGGGTAGTGAAAAACTGTTTTTT. Its translation is CASSNPGQGSEKLFF.

This clone has more than one count but fewer than ten. The CDR3 DNA sequence: TGTGCCAGCATGGGGCAGGGGGGAAATTCACCCCTCCACTTT. It translates to CASMGQGGNSPLHF. This chain uses TRBV25-1 with TRBJ1-6, with 7 bases identical to TRBD1. V lost 7 bases, J lost 7 bases, and 7 bases stayed unmatched. Germline V gene lookup returns CDR1 MGHDK and CDR2 SYGVNS. The CDR3 runs to 14 residues.

This chain connects TRBV18 to TRBJ2-7, with TRBD2 identical over 7 bases. The CDR3 is made up of 15 amino acids. Germline V lookup: CDR1 KGHSH, CDR2 LQKENI. J was trimmed by 7 bases and V by 3 bases; bases with no gene match: 12. The CDR3 here is CASSPRVRGSEEQYV. CDR3 DNA sequence: TGTGCCAGCTCACCCAGGGTTCGCGGGAGCGAAGAGCAGTACGTC.

The chain uses TRBV7-2 and TRBJ2-1, with TRBD2 matching over 9 bases. CDR1 is SGHTA and CDR2 is FQGNSA in the germline V gene. The CDR3 is 14 residues long. V dropped 7 bases and J dropped 4; count of bases not matched to a gene: 5. CDR3: CASTTGLAYNEQFF. The CDR3 nucleotides are TGTGCCAGCACTACGGGACTAGCTTACAATGAGCAGTTCTTC. The whole variable domain, filled in from reference TRBV7-2 and TRBJ2-1, reads GAGVSQSPSNKVTEKGKDVELRCDPISGHTALYWYRQSLGQGLEFLIYFQGNSAPDKSGLPSDRFSAERTGGSVSTLTIQRTQQEDSAVYLCASTTGLAYNEQFFGPGTRLTVL.